Presented here are 31 T cell receptor beta chains from one specimen sequenced in a study of Ad26.COV2.S vaccination and SARS-CoV-2 variants. Produced via immunoSEQ multiplex PCR; TCRdb's table is partial and in-frame only. Here the sample spans about 350,000 clones, about 90% being singletons. This material consisted of peripheral blood, taken after recovery from COVID-19. Receptors originate from a human donor who had recovered from COVID-19.

The chain joins TRBV5-1 to TRBJ1-2; no clear D. V was pared by 2 bases and J by 0 bases, with 5 bases between. CDR1 is SGHRS, CDR2 YFSETQ, per germline. The CDR3 is 13 amino acids. The CDR3 reads CASSFRPNYGYTF. The CDR3 region has the DNA TGCGCCAGCAGCTTTAGACCTAACTATGGCTACACCTTC.

The chain couples TRBV14 to TRBJ1-1; 7 bases match TRBD1. V shed 2 bases, J shed 5 bases, and the junction held 11 bases outside the gene matches. The length of the CDR3 is 16 residues. Germline-derived CDR1 and CDR2 are SGHDN and FVKESK. The CDR3 DNA follows: TGTGCCAGCAGCCAAAAGAGGCAGGGGGTTTTGACTGAAGCTTTCTTT. Translated: CASSQKRQGVLTEAFF.

This rearrangement joins TRBV7-9 to TRBJ2-5; D not resolved. CDR3 length: 14 amino acids. CDR1 is SEHNR, CDR2 FQNEAQ, per germline (reference sequence). V lost 3 bases and J 5 bases, leaving 13 bases between the germline ends. The CDR3 reads CASSLDGVAETQYF. CDR3 nucleotide sequence: TGTGCCAGCAGCTTGGATGGTGTGGCGGAGACCCAGTACTTC.

This chain uses TRBV2 with TRBJ2-7; unclear D gene. The CDR3 loop spans 11 amino acids. From germline, CDR1 is SNHLY and CDR2 FYNNEI. V lost 6 bases, J lost 3 bases, and 6 bases lay in between. CDR3 loop: CASSPDYEQYF. CDR3 bases: TGTGCCAGCAGCCCCGACTACGAGCAGTACTTC.

This sequence joins TRBV6-2 or TRBV6-3 and TRBJ2-1, with D perhaps matching TRBD1 (5 bases). This CDR3 spans 14 amino acids. Trimming pared 0 bases from V and 7 bases from J, leaving 10 bases between. The V gene's germline CDR1 is MNHEY and CDR2 SVGEGT. CDR3 sequence (DNA): TGTGCCAGCAGTTACTCGGACACCCGAAATGAGCAGTTCTTC. It translates to CASSYSDTRNEQFF.

V usage is TRBV11-2 and J usage is TRBJ1-1; the D is unclear. The CDR3 totals 16 residues. From germline, CDR1 is SGHAT and CDR2 FQNNGV. The V and J ends lost 0 bases and 4 bases respectively, with 15 bases between them. The DNA of the CDR3 is TGTGCCAGCAGCTTAGATCGATTTGGGGTTGGCACTGAAGCTTTCTTT. Translated, it gives CASSLDRFGVGTEAFF.

The chain recombines TRBV19 with TRBJ1-1; D may be TRBD1 (5 bases). V was cut by 2 bases and J by 1 base, with 11 bases left in between. Germline CDR1 is LNHDA and CDR2 is SQIVND (reference sequence). The CDR3 runs 15 residues. As DNA, the CDR3 is TGTGCCAGTAGTATACGTGAGGGGCGGAACACTGAAGCTTTCTTT. It encodes CASSIREGRNTEAFF.

As to this clone: Other DNA sequences in the same sample also yield this CDR3. The CDR3 DNA sequence: TGTGCCAGCAGTGGGAGGGAGGGGAACACTGAAGCTTTCTTT. Protein sequence: CASSGREGNTEAFF. The chain uses TRBV2 and TRBJ1-1; D not certain. The germline V and J ends were trimmed by 4 bases and 1 base, with 10 bases remaining between them. In germline, CDR1 is SNHLY, CDR2 FYNNEI. The CDR3 is 14 amino acids.

The V call is TRBV20-1, the J call TRBJ1-1; TRBD1 matches at 10 bases. The CDR3 totals 11 residues. Looked up from germline, CDR1 is DFQATT and CDR2 is SNEGSKA (reference sequence). The CDR3 reads CRGQGGAEAFF. DNA of the CDR3: TGCAGAGGACAGGGGGGCGCTGAAGCTTTCTTT.

The chain recombines TRBV6-1 with TRBJ1-6, with D possibly TRBD1 on 5 matching bases. Germline values: CDR1 MNHNS, CDR2 SASEGT. The V end lost 2 bases, the J end lost 5 bases, and 10 bases lay between the germline ends. This CDR3 is built from 15 residues. CDR3 nucleotide sequence: TGTGCCAGCAGTGAAAGGAGGGGAAATAATTCACCCCTCCACTTT. Translated: CASSERRGNNSPLHF.

The chain has TRBV9 and TRBJ1-1; TRBD1 might be the D (5 bases). Germline-derived CDR1 and CDR2 are SGDLS and YYNGEE. V was pared by 0 bases and J by 6 bases, with 15 bases between. The CDR3 loop spans 15 amino acids. The CDR3 DNA reads TGTGCCAGCAGCGTAGGATCAGGGAGTAGGTCTGAAGCTTTCTTT. Translating gives CASSVGSGSRSEAFF.

This chain joins TRBV1 and TRBJ2-5. TRBV1 is marked as a pseudogene. CDR3 length: 16 residues. The CDR3 loop is CTSSQDGRGPKETQYF. CDR3 nucleotides: TGCACCAGCAGCCAAGACGGTCGGGGGCCAAAAGAGACCCAGTACTTC.

The rearrangement joins TRBV27 to TRBJ2-4, with D tentatively TRBD1 (5 bases). V was trimmed by 0 bases and J by 14 bases, leaving 14 bases between them. Germline values: CDR1 MNHEY, CDR2 SMNVEV (reference sequence). The CDR3 is made up of 13 amino acids. CDR3 DNA: TGTGCCAGCAGTTTATCGGTCAAGGGGAAGGAGTACTTC. It codes for CASSLSVKGKEYF.

This chain joins TRBV6-1 and TRBJ2-7, with 8 bases matching TRBD1. The germline V gene has CDR1 MNHNS and CDR2 SASEGT. V lost 3 bases to trimming and J lost 3 bases; unmatched junction nucleotides: 10. The CDR3 is made up of 16 amino acids. The CDR3 here is CASSDPGETGDYEQYF. The CDR3 DNA is TGTGCCAGCAGTGACCCCGGTGAGACAGGGGACTACGAGCAGTACTTC.

This sequence joins TRBV4-1 and TRBJ2-3; a weak D match, TRBD2 (5 bases). The CDR3 has 15 amino acids. V was trimmed by 1 base and J by 2 bases, leaving 10 bases between them. Germline V lookup: CDR1 MGHRA, CDR2 YSYEKL. The CDR3 reads CASSQVTGNTDTQYF. CDR3 coding DNA: TGCGCCAGCAGCCAAGTTACGGGGAACACAGATACGCAGTATTTT.

The rearrangement joins TRBV10-3 to TRBJ1-2; D possibly corresponds to TRBD1 (5 bases). Trimming removed 5 bases at V and 4 bases at J, with 14 bases between. The CDR3 runs 14 residues. The germline V gene encodes CDR1 ENHRY and CDR2 SYGVKD. CDR3 sequence: CAISPLGGSYGYTF. DNA for the CDR3: TGTGCCATCAGTCCCCTCGGGGGTAGCTATGGCTACACCTTC.

V is TRBV6-6 and J is TRBJ1-5; tentative D call: TRBD1 (5 bases). Trimming stripped 4 bases from V and 5 bases from J, with 12 bases between. The CDR3 has 14 residues. CDR1 is MNHNY, CDR2 SVGAGI, per germline (reference sequence). CDR3 loop: CASSSSRGDQPQHF. CDR3 sequence (DNA): TGTGCCAGCAGTTCGTCACGGGGGGATCAGCCCCAGCATTTT.

CDR3 in amino acids: CASSPVAARYEQYF. The DNA for the CDR3 is TGTGCCAGCAGCCCTGTCGCGGCCAGATACGAGCAGTACTTC. The genes are TRBV5-8 and TRBJ2-7; no clear D. Germline CDR1 and CDR2: SGHTS and YDEGEE. V lost 4 bases, J lost 4 bases, and 15 bases lay in between. This CDR3 comprises 14 residues.

The CDR3 DNA sequence: TGTGCCAGCAGCTTATCCCGCCGGGACTTCTACAATGAGCAGTTCTTC. Its translation is CASSLSRRDFYNEQFF. The chain has TRBV11-2 and TRBJ2-1; tentatively, D is TRBD2 (6 bases). The germline CDR1 and CDR2 sequences are SGHAT and FQNNGV. V lost 2 bases and J 3 bases, leaving 14 bases between the germline ends. CDR3 length: 16 residues.

As for this clone: The sample carries other DNA sequences with the same CDR3. The rearrangement links TRBV4-1 to TRBJ1-5; D might be TRBD1 (5 bases). The CDR3 totals 20 residues. Trimming pared 4 bases from V and 3 bases from J, leaving 28 bases between. Germline V gene sequence: CDR1 MGHRA, CDR2 YSYEKL. The CDR3 reads CASSRVTTLGGRGVNQPQHF. The CDR3 region has the DNA TGCGCCAGCAGCCGAGTTACGACGTTGGGGGGTCGGGGGGTCAATCAGCCCCAGCATTTT.

The chain combines TRBV10-3 with TRBJ2-7, with TRBD1 as a possible D gene (6 bases). CDR3 length: 16 amino acids. Germline values: CDR1 ENHRY, CDR2 SYGVKD. V lost 4 bases and J 0 bases, leaving 16 bases between the germline ends. CDR3 in amino acids: CAISVTGTRSSYEQYF. CDR3 nucleotide sequence: TGTGCCATCAGTGTCACCGGGACAAGGAGCTCCTACGAGCAGTACTTC.

The V gene is TRBV11-2, the J gene TRBJ1-1; D ambiguous. Trimming left V 1 base short and J 7 bases short, with 13 bases between. The CDR3 spans 14 residues. Germline lookup yields CDR1 SGHAT and CDR2 FQNNGV. This chain's CDR3 is CASSLVYGENEAFF. CDR3 in DNA: TGTGCCAGCAGCTTAGTTTACGGAGAAAATGAAGCTTTCTTT.

This chain uses TRBV19 with TRBJ2-5; D is possibly TRBD1 or TRBD2 (5 bases each). CDR1 and CDR2 (germline): LNHDA, SQIVND (reference sequence). Trimming took 6 bases from V and 4 from J, leaving 12 bases between them. This CDR3 spans 13 amino acids. The CDR3, as DNA: TGTGCCAGTAGCGGCTCTGGGGGAGAGACCCAGTACTTC. Translation: CASSGSGGETQYF. Supplemented by reference TRBV19 and TRBJ2-5, the full variable domain reads DGGITQSPKYLFRKEGQNVTLSCEQNLNHDAMYWYRQDPGQGLRLIYYSQIVNDFQKGDIAEGYSVSREKKESFPLTVTSAQKNPTAFYLCASSGSGGETQYFGPGTRLLVL.

The chain is built from TRBV30 and TRBJ1-1; D is ambiguous. The V gene lost 4 bases and the J gene lost 5 bases, with 23 bases spanning the gap. Germline CDR1 GTSNPN, CDR2 SVGIG (reference sequence). The CDR3 contains 16 residues. DNA of the CDR3: TGTGCCTGGACCCATTACAGTGTCGGGGATAGGACTGAAGCTTTCTTT. Translated, it gives CAWTHYSVGDRTEAFF.

The chain joins TRBV5-1 to TRBJ1-1; D possibly corresponds to TRBD1 (5 bases). V lost 2 bases to trimming and J lost 4 bases, with 9 bases between them. Per the germline V gene, CDR1 is SGHRS and CDR2 is YFSETQ. CDR3 length: 13 residues. CDR3 protein: CASSFQGSTEAFF. CDR3 nucleotide sequence: TGCGCCAGCAGCTTTCAGGGAAGCACTGAAGCTTTCTTT.

The gene calls are TRBV5-1 and TRBJ2-2; TRBD1 might be the D (6 bases). From germline, CDR1 is SGHRS and CDR2 YFSETQ. The CDR3 consists of 15 residues. The V end lost 1 base, the J end lost 3 bases, and 10 bases lay between the germline ends. The CDR3: CASSLLRGDTGELFF. CDR3 sequence (DNA): TGCGCCAGCAGCTTGCTCAGGGGCGACACCGGGGAGCTGTTTTTT.

The chain uses TRBV7-7 and TRBJ2-5; no clear D. V dropped 5 bases and J dropped 2 bases, with 3 bases sitting between them. CDR1 and CDR2 (germline): SSHAT, FNYEAQ (reference sequence). There are 11 residues in the CDR3. CDR3 loop: CASSPQETQYF. DNA of the CDR3: TGTGCCAGCAGCCCGCAAGAGACCCAGTACTTC.

The V gene is TRBV7-2, the J gene TRBJ2-5; 8 nucleotides match TRBD1. The CDR3 is 16 amino acids. Germline CDR1 is SGHTA and CDR2 is FQGNSA. V shed 1 base and J 1 base; nucleotides not matched to a gene: 5. In nucleotides, the CDR3 is TGTGCCAGCAGCTTAGTAGGGGACAGGCCCCAAGAGACCCAGTACTTC. It codes for CASSLVGDRPQETQYF.

The chain links TRBV11-2 to TRBJ2-3, with a tentative D call TRBD1 (5 bases). This CDR3 is 15 amino acids long. Germline loops: CDR1 SGHAT, CDR2 FQNNGV. Trimming took off 3 bases at V and 0 bases at J, with 10 bases between the two ends. The CDR3 reads CASSLQGRSTDTQYF. CDR3 nucleotide sequence: TGTGCCAGCAGCTTGCAGGGCCGCAGCACAGATACGCAGTATTTT. Full variable domain (rest looked up from reference TRBV11-2 and TRBJ2-3): EAGVAQSPRYKIIEKRQSVAFWCNPISGHATLYWYQQILGQGPKLLIQFQNNGVVDDSQLPKDRFSAERLKGVDSTLKIQPAKLEDSAVYLCASSLQGRSTDTQYFGPGTRLTVL.

This sequence joins TRBV13 and TRBJ1-2; D call uncertain. There are 12 residues in the CDR3. V lost 0 bases to trimming and J lost 11 bases, with 10 bases between them. CDR1 PRHDT and CDR2 FYEKMQ come from the germline V gene (reference sequence). This CDR3 reads CASSLGGRTYTF. Written as DNA, the CDR3 is TGTGCCAGCAGCTTAGGTGGCAGAACATACACCTTC.

This clone has only one observation. This sequence joins TRBV28 and TRBJ1-1; 7 nucleotides line up with TRBD1. The CDR3 totals 18 residues. With V trimmed by 2 bases and J by 0 bases, 12 bases remained unmatched. Germline assignment: CDR1 MDHEN and CDR2 SYDVKM. CDR3: CASSLPLGQFPMNTEAFF. CDR3 coding DNA: TGTGCCAGCAGTTTACCCTTGGGACAGTTCCCAATGAACACTGAAGCTTTCTTT.